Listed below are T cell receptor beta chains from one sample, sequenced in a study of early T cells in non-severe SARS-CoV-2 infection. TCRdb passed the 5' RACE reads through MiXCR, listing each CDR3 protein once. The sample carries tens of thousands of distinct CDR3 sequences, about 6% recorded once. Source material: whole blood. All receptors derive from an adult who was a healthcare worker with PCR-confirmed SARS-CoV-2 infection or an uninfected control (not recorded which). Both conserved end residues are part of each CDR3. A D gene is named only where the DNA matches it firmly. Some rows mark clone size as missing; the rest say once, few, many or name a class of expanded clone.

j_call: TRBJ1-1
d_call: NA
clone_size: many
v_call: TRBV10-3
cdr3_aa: CAISDFMNTEAFF
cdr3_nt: TGTGCCATCAGTGATTTCATGAACACTGAAGCTTTCTTT

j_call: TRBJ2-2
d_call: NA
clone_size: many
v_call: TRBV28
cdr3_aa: CASTERAHTGELFF
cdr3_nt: TGTGCCAGCACCGAGCGGGCACACACCGGGGAGCTGTTTTTT

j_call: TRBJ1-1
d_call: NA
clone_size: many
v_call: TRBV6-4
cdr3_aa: CASSEEGENTEAFF
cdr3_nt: TGTGCCAGCAGTGAGGAGGGAGAGAACACTGAAGCTTTCTTT

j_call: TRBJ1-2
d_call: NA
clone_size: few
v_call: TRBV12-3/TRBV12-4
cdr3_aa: CASSPRIEEGYGYTF
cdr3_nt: TGTGCCAGCAGCCCTAGAATAGAGGAAGGCTATGGCTACACCTTC

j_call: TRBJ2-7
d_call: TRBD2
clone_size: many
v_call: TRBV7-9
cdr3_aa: CASSLQSTSSRGQYF
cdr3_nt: TGTGCCAGCAGCCTCCAGTCGACTAGCAGTCGTGGGCAGTACTTC

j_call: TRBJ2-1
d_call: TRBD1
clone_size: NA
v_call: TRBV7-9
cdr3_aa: CASSSTGSHNEQFF
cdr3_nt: TGTGCCAGCAGCTCGACAGGGTCCCACAATGAGCAGTTCTTC

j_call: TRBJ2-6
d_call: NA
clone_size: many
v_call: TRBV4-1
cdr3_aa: CASRGSGANVLTF
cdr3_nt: TGCGCCAGCAGGGGATCTGGGGCCAACGTCCTGACTTTC

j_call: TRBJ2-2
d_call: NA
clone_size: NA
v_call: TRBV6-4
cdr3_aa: CASSEADTGELFF
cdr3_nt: TGTGCCAGCAGTGAAGCGGACACCGGGGAGCTGTTTTTT

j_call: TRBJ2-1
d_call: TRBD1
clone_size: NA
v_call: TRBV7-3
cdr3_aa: CASSSNKGTGEQFF
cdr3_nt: TGTGCCAGCAGCTCAAATAAGGGGACAGGTGAGCAGTTCTTC

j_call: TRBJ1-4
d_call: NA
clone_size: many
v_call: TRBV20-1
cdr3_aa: CSAGRTAPTNEKLFF
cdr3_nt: TGCAGTGCTGGCCGGACAGCCCCAACTAATGAAAAACTGTTTTTT

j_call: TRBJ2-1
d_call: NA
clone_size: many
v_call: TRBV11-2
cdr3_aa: CASSRRRLLKVNEQFF
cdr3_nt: TGTGCCAGCAGCCGCCGACGCCTCCTTAAGGTCAATGAGCAGTTCTTC

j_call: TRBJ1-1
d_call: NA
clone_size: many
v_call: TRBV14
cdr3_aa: CASSQGSEAFF
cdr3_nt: TGTGCCAGCAGCCAGGGGTCTGAAGCTTTCTTT

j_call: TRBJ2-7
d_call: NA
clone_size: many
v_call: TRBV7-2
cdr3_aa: CASSLLTRAAEQYF
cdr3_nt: TGTGCCAGCAGCCTATTGACCCGCGCGGCCGAGCAGTACTTC

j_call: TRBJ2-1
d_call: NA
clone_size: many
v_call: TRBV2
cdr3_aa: CATWTPGDNEQFF
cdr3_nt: TGTGCCACCTGGACTCCGGGGGACAATGAGCAGTTCTTC

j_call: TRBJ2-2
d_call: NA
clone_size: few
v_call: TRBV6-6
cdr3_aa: CASRPTGDTGELFF
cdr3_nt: TGTGCCAGCAGGCCGACAGGAGACACCGGGGAGCTGTTTTTT

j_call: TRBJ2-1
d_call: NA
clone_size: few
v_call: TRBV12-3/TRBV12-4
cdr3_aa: CASILQQGTNEQFF
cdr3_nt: TGTGCCAGCATCCTTCAACAGGGAACCAATGAGCAGTTCTTC

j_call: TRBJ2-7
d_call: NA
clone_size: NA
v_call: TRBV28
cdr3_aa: CATSKGGPSYEQYF
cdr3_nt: TGTGCCACCTCTAAAGGGGGGCCATCCTACGAGCAGTACTTC

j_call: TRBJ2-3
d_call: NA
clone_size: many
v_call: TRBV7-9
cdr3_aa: CASSLDGGTDTQYF
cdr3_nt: TGTGCCAGCAGCTTAGACGGGGGCACAGATACGCAGTATTTT

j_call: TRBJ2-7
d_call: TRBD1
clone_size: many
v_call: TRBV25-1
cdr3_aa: CASSEVTGPSYEQYF
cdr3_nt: TGTGCCAGCAGTGAGGTGACAGGGCCCTCCTACGAGCAGTACTTC

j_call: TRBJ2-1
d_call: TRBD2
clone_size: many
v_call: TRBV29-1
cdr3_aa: CSGGAGGPYNEQFF
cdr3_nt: TGCAGCGGTGGAGCGGGAGGGCCGTATAATGAGCAGTTCTTC

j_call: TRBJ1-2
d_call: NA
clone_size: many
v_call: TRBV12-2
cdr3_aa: CASRCLNRGKGYTF
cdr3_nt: TGTGCAAGTCGCTGCCTGAACAGGGGTAAAGGCTACACCTTC

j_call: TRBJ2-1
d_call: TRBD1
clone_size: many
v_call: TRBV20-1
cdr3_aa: CSARGTGSDEQFF
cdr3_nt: TGCAGTGCTAGAGGGACAGGGAGTGACGAGCAGTTCTTC

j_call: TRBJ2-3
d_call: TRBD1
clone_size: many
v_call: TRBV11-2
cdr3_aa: CASSPRDRGPADTQYF
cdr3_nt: TGTGCCAGCAGCCCCCGGGACAGGGGGCCTGCAGATACGCAGTATTTT

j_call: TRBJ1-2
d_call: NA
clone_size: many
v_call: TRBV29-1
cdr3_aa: CSVATNYGYTF
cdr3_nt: TGCAGCGTTGCCACGAACTATGGCTACACCTTC

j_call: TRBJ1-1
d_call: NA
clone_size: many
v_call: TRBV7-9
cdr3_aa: CASSRGQSNTEAFF
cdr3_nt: TGTGCCAGCAGCCGGGGGCAGTCTAACACTGAAGCTTTCTTT

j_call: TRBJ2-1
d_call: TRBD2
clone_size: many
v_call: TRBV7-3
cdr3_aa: CASSLLAGDINEQFF
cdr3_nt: TGTGCCAGCAGCTTACTCGCGGGAGATATCAATGAGCAGTTCTTC